The next 30 T cell receptor beta chains were all read from a single sample in a study of Graves' ophthalmopathy and Graves' hyperthyroidism. Amplified material comprised TCR beta CDR3 regions derived from RNA transcripts. Scientists carried out first-round RT-PCR using HTBI primers and then a second-round multiplex PCR. MiXCR was run by TCRdb on the multiplex PCR reads, yielding one entry per CDR3 protein. The data hold about 370,000 distinct CDR3 sequences, with around 17% observed a single time. The sequenced sample was peripheral blood. The source is a woman in her late teens or twenties with Graves' ophthalmopathy.

This clonotype was observed at least ten times. This chain links TRBV12-3 or TRBV12-4 with TRBJ2-2; D could derive from TRBD1 or TRBD2 (5 bases each). This CDR3 contains 14 residues. V was cut by 6 bases and J by 0 bases, with 8 bases left in between. Written as DNA, the CDR3 is TGTGCCAGCAGGAGGGGCACGAACACCGGGGAGCTGTTTTTT. It codes for CASRRGTNTGELFF.

There are many counts of this clonotype. The V gene is TRBV11-2, the J gene TRBJ2-7; D may be TRBD1 (5 bases). The CDR3 is 16 amino acids. Between the trimmed V and J ends, which lost 0 bases and 6 bases, there was a span of 18 bases. CDR1 and CDR2 (germline): SGHAT, FQNNGV. The CDR3 loop is CASSLEGVISLREQYF. For the CDR3, the DNA is TGTGCCAGCAGCTTAGAAGGGGTGATCTCCCTACGCGAGCAGTACTTC.

The V call is TRBV5-1, the J call TRBJ1-1; D might be TRBD1 (5 bases). The V gene's germline CDR1 is SGHRS and CDR2 YFSETQ. The CDR3 has 15 amino acids. V lost 0 bases and J 1 base, leaving 10 bases between the germline ends. The CDR3, as DNA: TGCGCCAGCAGCTTGGCGGGCAGGGAGAACACTGAAGCTTTCTTT. Its protein product is CASSLAGRENTEAFF.

This clonotype was picked up many times. CDR3 amino acids: CAWSVLQTQYF. DNA of the CDR3: TGTGCCTGGAGTGTATTACAGACCCAGTACTTC. This chain connects TRBV30 to TRBJ2-5; the D is unclear. CDR1 is GTSNPN and CDR2 is SVGIG in the germline V gene (reference sequence). Trimming pared 0 bases from V and 6 bases from J, leaving 5 bases between. CDR3 length equals 11 residues.

This clonotype occurred many times. The V call is TRBV2, the J call TRBJ1-2, with TRBD1 as a possible D gene (5 bases). CDR3 length: 12 residues. With 11 bases removed from V and 9 bases from J, the gap between germline ends came to 19 bases. The germline gives CDR1 SNHLY, CDR2 FYNNEI. As DNA, the CDR3 is TGTGCCGGGACTTGGGAGGGAGACAGCTACACCTTC. Encoded protein: CAGTWEGDSYTF.

This clonotype was detected many times. The CDR3 sequence is CASSQDRGHANYGYTF. Written as DNA, the CDR3 is TGTGCCAGCAGTCAGGACAGGGGGCATGCTAACTATGGCTACACCTTC. V gene TRBV6-1 combines with J gene TRBJ1-2; 11 bases line up with TRBD1. Trimming removed 5 bases from V and 0 bases from J; junction bases left unmatched: 5. The CDR3 loop spans 16 amino acids. Germline values: CDR1 MNHNS, CDR2 SASEGT.

In its sample, this clonotype was seen a few times. The CDR3, as DNA: TGTGCCAGCTCCCACGGTGGGCAGCTCGGATCTGGAAACACCATATATTTT. Translated, it gives CASSHGGQLGSGNTIYF. The chain has TRBV18 and TRBJ1-3; D uncertain. This CDR3 spans 17 amino acids. The germline V and J ends were trimmed by 6 bases and 1 base, with 19 bases remaining between them. Germline loops: CDR1 KGHSH, CDR2 LQKENI.

This clonotype was observed at least ten times. The chain is built from TRBV19 and TRBJ2-7; no clear D gene. Per the germline V gene, CDR1 is LNHDA and CDR2 is SQIVND (reference sequence). This CDR3 region has 15 residues. With 5 bases removed from V and 2 bases from J, the gap between germline ends came to 16 bases. Written as DNA, the CDR3 is TGTGCCAGTAGTCCGACGCCCTGGACCCCCTACGAGCAGTACTTC. This sequence encodes CASSPTPWTPYEQYF.

This clonotype was counted ten times or more. The chain employs TRBV30 and TRBJ1-1; TRBD1 matches 7 bases. J was trimmed by 4 bases and V by 5 bases; bases with no gene match: 7. Per the germline V gene, CDR1 is GTSNPN and CDR2 is SVGIG (reference sequence). This CDR3 is built from 13 residues. The CDR3 coding sequence is TGTGCCTGGGACAGGGTCCAGGGCACTGAAGCTTTCTTT. It codes for CAWDRVQGTEAFF.

This clonotype occurred many times. This sequence joins TRBV24-1 and TRBJ2-5; TRBD1 or TRBD2 may be the D gene (5 bases each). The V end lost 5 bases, the J end lost 1 base, and 7 bases lay between the germline ends. CDR3 length equals 13 residues. Looked up from germline, CDR1 is KGHDR and CDR2 is SFDVKD. CDR3 in amino acids: CATSGGAQETQYF. For the CDR3, the DNA is TGTGCCACCAGTGGAGGGGCCCAAGAGACCCAGTACTTC.

This clonotype was recorded at least ten times. The J gene is TRBJ2-7, the V gene TRBV6-4, with 8 bases lining up with TRBD1. The CDR3 runs to 14 residues. Germline assignment: CDR1 MRHNA and CDR2 SNTAGT. This CDR3 is CTKKAGQGSYEQYF. The CDR3 nucleotides are TGTACAAAAAAGGCCGGACAGGGTTCCTACGAGCAGTACTTC.

This rearrangement joins TRBV6-1 to TRBJ2-1; 7 bases agree with TRBD1. CDR1 and CDR2 from the germline V gene are MNHNS and SASEGT. The CDR3 is 13 residues long. V lost 5 bases, J lost 14 bases, and 12 bases stayed unmatched. The CDR3 coding sequence is TGTGCCAGCAGTCAAACAGGGACAGAATCGGAGTTCTTC. Encoded protein: CASSQTGTESEFF.

This clonotype was seen many times. This CDR3 reads CSAKPLAGGPYEQYF. In DNA, the CDR3 is TGCAGTGCTAAGCCGCTAGCGGGAGGGCCCTACGAGCAGTACTTC. V is TRBV20-1 and J is TRBJ2-7; 12 bases line up with TRBD2. Germline assignment: CDR1 DFQATT and CDR2 SNEGSKA (reference sequence). J was trimmed by 2 bases and V by 4 bases; bases with no gene match: 6. The CDR3 has 15 amino acids.

This clonotype is a singleton in its sample. The chain combines TRBV6-2 or TRBV6-3 with TRBJ2-5; TRBD2 matches 9 bases. This CDR3 has 17 amino acids. The V gene's germline CDR1 is MNHEY and CDR2 SVGEGT. The J segment lost 8 bases and the V segment lost 0 bases, leaving 13 bases of the junction unmatched. CDR3 in amino acids: CASSYSSTSGPRGTQYF. CDR3 nucleotide sequence: TGTGCCAGCAGTTACTCATCGACTAGCGGCCCTAGAGGTACCCAGTACTTC.

The sample holds one count of this clonotype. The rearrangement uses TRBV7-9 and TRBJ2-2, with TRBD2 matching over 7 bases. CDR1 and CDR2 from the germline V gene are SEHNR and FQNEAQ (reference sequence). Losses at the gene ends were 5 bases for V and 4 bases for J; bases not matched to a gene: 7. CDR3 length: 15 residues. The CDR3 here is CASSPGLDLTGELFF. For the CDR3, the DNA is TGTGCCAGCAGCCCCGGACTAGACCTCACCGGGGAGCTGTTTTTT.

This chain joins TRBV18 and TRBJ1-1, with unresolved D. The germline V gene has CDR1 KGHSH and CDR2 LQKENI. The CDR3 is 14 residues long. V dropped 6 bases and J dropped 1 base, with 12 bases sitting between them. The CDR3 is CASSGGRRNTEAFF. Here the CDR3 DNA reads TGTGCCAGCTCGGGCGGGAGGCGGAACACTGAAGCTTTCTTT.

This clonotype was detected ten times or more. The CDR3 protein is CASSVFSSGNTGELFF. CDR3 in DNA: TGTGCCAGCAGCGTATTTTCGTCGGGGAACACCGGGGAGCTGTTTTTT. This rearrangement joins TRBV9 to TRBJ2-2; unclear D gene. V gave up 1 base and J gave up 1 base, with 11 bases separating them. CDR1 and CDR2 from the germline V gene are SGDLS and YYNGEE. This CDR3 region has 16 residues.

At least ten counts were recorded for this clonotype. V usage is TRBV13 and J usage is TRBJ2-5; D is possibly TRBD2 (6 bases). Germline CDR1 and CDR2: PRHDT and FYEKMQ (reference sequence). The CDR3 runs 14 residues. The germline V and J ends were trimmed by 4 bases and 2 bases, with 11 bases remaining between them. Here the CDR3 reads CASSYGGGQETQYF. The CDR3 DNA is TGTGCCAGCAGCTACGGTGGAGGGCAAGAGACCCAGTACTTC. The variable domain in full, with the rest retrieved from reference TRBV13 and TRBJ2-5, is AAGVIQSPRHLIKEKRETATLKCYPIPRHDTVYWYQQGPGQDPQFLISFYEKMQSDKGSIPDRFSAQQFSDYHSELNMSSLELGDSALYFCASSYGGGQETQYFGPGTRLLVL.

This clonotype has a count of ten or more. V gene TRBV10-3 combines with J gene TRBJ2-5; 11 bases are a match to TRBD1. J lost 5 bases, V lost 7 bases, and 12 bases had no gene match. The CDR3 sequence is 16 residues long. The germline V gene has CDR1 ENHRY and CDR2 SYGVKD. The CDR3 loop reads CAINDPGQGAHETQYF. DNA of the CDR3: TGTGCCATCAACGATCCCGGACAGGGGGCCCATGAGACCCAGTACTTC.

This clonotype was observed many times. This rearrangement joins TRBV30 to TRBJ1-1; D is ambiguous. The CDR3 is made up of 13 amino acids. Trimming removed 0 bases at V and 5 bases at J, with 10 bases between. The germline V gene encodes CDR1 GTSNPN and CDR2 SVGIG (reference sequence). The CDR3 sequence: CAWSVAGETEAFF. As DNA, the CDR3 is TGTGCCTGGAGTGTCGCGGGTGAGACTGAAGCTTTCTTT.

This clonotype was counted at least ten times. A junction end diverges from the germline sequence, so it may reflect a read error. This chain joins TRBV12-3 or TRBV12-4 and TRBJ1-1; maybe TRBD1 (5 bases). The CDR3 spans 11 residues. CDR3 loop: CASGFRAEAFF. For the CDR3, the DNA is TGTGCCAGCGGTTTCAGGGCGGAAGCTTTCTTT.

This clonotype has ten or more counts. This chain joins TRBV19 and TRBJ1-2; D is unclear. Per the germline V gene, CDR1 is LNHDA and CDR2 is SQIVND (reference sequence). The ends were cut back, 7 bases at V and 8 bases at J, with 20 bases in the middle. The CDR3 loop spans 14 amino acids. CDR3 sequence: CASNDLYWESGYTF. The CDR3 nucleotides read TGTGCCAGTAATGACCTCTATTGGGAATCGGGCTACACCTTC. The variable domain in full, completed from reference TRBV19 and TRBJ1-2, reads DGGITQSPKYLFRKEGQNVTLSCEQNLNHDAMYWYRQDPGQGLRLIYYSQIVNDFQKGDIAEGYSVSREKKESFPLTVTSAQKNPTAFYLCASNDLYWESGYTFGSGTRLTVV.

The chain has TRBV6-1 and TRBJ2-5, with 10 bases identical to TRBD1. V lost 8 bases and J lost 5; bases outside the gene matches: 14. CDR3 length equals 16 residues. Germline CDR1 and CDR2: MNHNS and SASEGT. This CDR3 is CASPPKDRGSDETQYF. The CDR3 nucleotides are TGTGCCAGCCCCCCCAAGGACAGGGGGTCAGATGAGACCCAGTACTTC.

A note on this clonotype: A much larger clone differs by one base, so this may be a read error. This rearrangement joins TRBV12-3 or TRBV12-4 to TRBJ2-7; no reliable D call. The CDR3 consists of 11 residues. The V and J ends lost 2 bases and 5 bases respectively, with 4 bases between them. As DNA, the CDR3 is TGTGCCAGCAGTTTATATCACGAGCAGTACTTC. Its protein product is CASSLYHEQYF.

This clonotype has ten or more counts. This chain uses TRBV6-5 with TRBJ2-7; TRBD1 matches 7 bases. V shed 2 bases, J shed 0 bases, and the junction held 4 bases outside the gene matches. CDR3 length: 15 residues. Germline values: CDR1 MNHEY, CDR2 SVGAGI. The CDR3, as DNA: TGTGCCAGCAGTTACCAAGGGACAGTCTCCTACGAGCAGTACTTC. This sequence encodes CASSYQGTVSYEQYF.

This clonotype was seen ten or more times. The chain has TRBV11-1 and TRBJ2-3, with TRBD1 identical over 10 bases. V was clipped by 3 bases and J by 3 bases; unmatched bases: 3. Germline-derived CDR1 and CDR2 are SGHAT and FQDESV (reference sequence). CDR3 length equals 15 residues. The CDR3 region has the DNA TGTGCCAGCAGCTTCGGGACAGGGGCTACAGATACGCAGTATTTT. Its protein product is CASSFGTGATDTQYF.

This clonotype was detected many times. V gene TRBV30 combines with J gene TRBJ2-2; D is undetermined. There are 13 residues in the CDR3. Germline CDR1 and CDR2: GTSNPN and SVGIG (reference sequence). The V end lost 3 bases, the J end lost 1 base, and 6 bases lay between the germline ends. The CDR3 here is CAWRVRNTGELFF. The CDR3 DNA reads as TGTGCCTGGAGAGTACGGAACACCGGGGAGCTGTTTTTT.

This clonotype was counted ten times or more. This sequence joins TRBV6-5 and TRBJ2-7, with TRBD2 as a possible D gene (5 bases). This CDR3 region has 14 residues. CDR1 is MNHEY, CDR2 SVGAGI, per germline. Trimming took 2 bases from V and 3 from J, leaving 11 bases between them. CDR3 in amino acids: CASSYTDGGYEQYF. CDR3 DNA sequence: TGTGCCAGCAGTTACACCGACGGAGGCTACGAGCAGTACTTC.

This clonotype was seen ten or more times. The chain employs TRBV28 and TRBJ2-5, with TRBD1 matching over 8 bases. The V gene's germline CDR1 is MDHEN and CDR2 SYDVKM. The CDR3 consists of 13 residues. V was pared by 6 bases and J by 5 bases, with 5 bases of the junction left unmatched. CDR3 in amino acids: CASSSGGQETQYF. The CDR3 DNA reads as TGTGCCAGCAGCTCAGGGGGCCAGGAGACCCAGTACTTC.

This clonotype was recorded at least ten times. The rearrangement uses TRBV4-3 and TRBJ2-7, with D possibly TRBD2 on 6 matching bases. CDR1 and CDR2 from the germline V gene are LGHNA and YSLEER. The CDR3 spans 18 residues. V was clipped by 4 bases and J by 1 base, with 23 bases between them. CDR3 sequence: CASSPTGGRDGDSYEQYF. CDR3 sequence (DNA): TGCGCCAGCAGCCCGACCGGGGGAAGGGACGGTGATTCCTACGAGCAGTACTTC.